This TCR beta chain was identified in a study of cytomegalovirus exposure and HLA in healthy donors (dated by TCRdb to 2015 to 2018). Study-level background: In an earlier analysis of under 750 of the donors, about 260 Gb of sequence data and 100 million or so unique TCR beta sequences from 180 million or so T cells were reported. An early release covering some 640 HLA-typed donors comprised about 300 gigabases of sequencing data and 85 million or so unique TCR sequences. Of the approximately 400 genotyped donors, 75% to 85% were placed in the genetic ancestry cluster associated with self-reported Caucasian donors. The study aimed to test whether cataloging public T cell receptors could reveal signatures of past pathogen exposure. The study profiled the T cell repertoires of about 720 subjects by immunosequencing and related them to cytomegalovirus serostatus. Along with the roughly 670-subject first cohort, a separate validation cohort of over 90 different subjects was used. The study combined high-throughput TCR immunosequencing, statistical association of individual TCRs with disease status, and machine learning to predict cytomegalovirus infection status. A later analysis re-examined previously published TCR beta repertoires from just over 650 donors and added high-resolution HLA genotyping to investigate patterns of TCR occurrence. Rather than drawing on any new phenotypic data, the later analysis identified candidate immune exposures from TCR beta sequences and the way those sequences occurred across donors. In an earlier analysis of 500 to 650 of the donors, high-throughput TCR beta sequencing was used to judge whether each TCR beta V gene segment behaved as functional or pseudogenic. Donor age, sex, ethnicity and CMV serostatus were collected together with the repertoire data. Genome-wide SNP genotypes for about 55% of the 666 donors were used in a later genetic analysis, which treated that subset as a discovery cohort. Every repertoire in the discovery cohort had been generated on one and the same sequencing platform. Class I and class II HLA loci were covered by the typing at four-digit resolution. Typing coverage differed by locus: A, B, C, DRB1 and DQB1 were typed in roughly 620-630 donors, DQA1 in 500 to 550, DPA1 in around 600, and DPB1 in approximately 450. Five DR-DQ haplotypes were handled as single units for association and clustering, since linkage in the cohort was strong. Among a few hundred genotyped donors of the cohort, an average of roughly 240,000 unique TCR beta nucleotide sequences were sequenced per donor, roughly 20% of them non-productive. General study outcomes and caveats: Some IMGT-functional V segments, including TRBV6-2 and TRBV6-3, could not be distinguished by the 87-base-pair reads and were therefore excluded. The presence/absence analyses assumed that sequencing depth was roughly uniform across donors, and that assumption may not be true. In a later analysis, HLA-associated TCR beta chains were found to be more clonally expanded and to have lower generation probabilities than equally common non-associated chains. Immune exposure information for the cohort was limited to CMV serostatus. Because HLA typing was unavailable for some donors at each locus, only the typed subset was used in association tests. Only TCR beta chains were sequenced in this cohort, and the absence of alpha or paired-chain data limited detectable features. At a false discovery rate of 0.05, a later analysis linked 16,000 or so TCR beta sequences to specific HLA alleles. In a later analysis, TCR association rates were found to vary across HLA loci, with the most associated TCRs seen for DRB1 alleles and the fewest for HLA-C alleles. Seventeen rarely observed V segments, including chromosome 9 orphons, were excluded from the earlier analysis of a few hundred of the donors because counts were too low. The classifier was reported to diagnose cytomegalovirus status with high specificity and sensitivity in both the original and validation cohorts. Most CMV-associated TCR beta chains appeared to be HLA-restricted in a later analysis, and the HLA associations seemed to be driven largely by CMV exposure. In an earlier analysis of 587 of the donors, most TCR beta V segments appeared in productive rearrangements about 90% or about 30% of the time, broadly matching IMGT annotations. Strong co-occurrence of HLA alleles, especially DR and DQ, made assigning TCR associations to individual alleles difficult. Correlated functional status among segregating V segments might be attributable to linkage disequilibrium, but an unknown experimental factor could not be ruled out. Several of the top co-occurrence clusters appeared to be linked to parvovirus B19, influenza, CMV and Epstein-Barr virus, according to a later analysis. The study gave a list of under 200 TCR beta chains associated with cytomegalovirus. In a later genetic analysis, fewer N-insertions in productive TCRs were reported among donors in an Asian-associated ancestry cluster than the approximately 670-donor mean. A further reported finding was that TCR beta sequences accurately predicted the HLA-A and HLA-B alleles for most subjects in the first cohort. Across donors, most TCR sequences were observed very rarely, whereas some public TCRs were present in many individuals. A group of highly shared sequence variants was considered likely to be a technical artifact of the sequencing pipeline. A few of the identified cytomegalovirus-associated TCR beta chains were confirmed in vitro to be specific for cytomegalovirus antigens. The authors suggested that the approach could potentially be generalized to other disease states and immunological phenotypes. A later genetic analysis associated a missense DCLRE1C variant with V-gene and J-gene trimming of TCR beta chains, and an independent cohort replicated the association.

Libraries were built with the immunoSEQ multiplex PCR assay. For the multiplex PCR, a mixture combining 60 forward primers for TCR Vbeta segments and 13 reverse primers for TCR Jbeta segments was used. A multiplex PCR assay on genomic DNA amplified the CDR3 region of rearranged TCR beta genes. Amplified TCR beta libraries were sequenced as 87-base-pair reads on the Illumina HiSeq System. From the authors' description of their analysis: In a later analysis, tens of millions of unique TCR beta chains were counted across the roughly 670 repertoires, and roughly 9.9 million of these chains were shared by at least two donors. To remove PCR and sequencing errors, raw reads were error-corrected and collapsed into unique sequences using a nearest-neighbor algorithm that merged closely related sequences. V, D and J gene segments were assigned by aligning CDR3 sequences to IMGT reference sequences. For a sequence to be retained, at least a six-nucleotide match to both a V gene segment and a J gene segment was required. A rearrangement was called productive if the CDR3 had no stop codons and remained in frame with V and J, and every other rearrangement was called non-productive. CDR3 was defined according to IMGT convention as the region running from the second conserved V-encoded cysteine to the conserved J-encoded phenylalanine. The earlier analysis of 450 to 750 of the donors excluded any sequence lacking an unambiguous match to a single V gene segment. In an earlier analysis of a few hundred of the donors, a V segment was called functional when productive rearrangements were above 56.7%, and segregating when the standard deviation between donors exceeded 5%. A statistical classification framework was developed to diagnose cytomegalovirus status using the catalog of TCR beta chain sequences. In a later analysis, TCR nucleotide sequences were compared against IMGT/GENE-DB human TR gene sequences so that V and J genes could be assigned. A later analysis assigned CDR3 sequences and most-parsimonious VDJ recombination scenarios with the TCRdist pipeline. In a later analysis, each TCR beta chain was defined by its CDR3 amino acid sequence together with its V-gene family, and reads without a unique V-gene family were excluded. As a way to deal with suspected cross-contamination and a sequencing artifact, a later analysis dropped approximately 590 nucleotide sequences that were highly shared and had low generation probability. For each public chain, a later analysis derived a clonal expansion index from normalized ranks of inferred template counts within each repertoire. In a later analysis, generation probabilities were computed using a VDJ recombination model fitted to out-of-frame rearrangements, and the results were checked against IGoR. A later analysis scored TCR-TCR, TCR-HLA and TCR-CMV co-occurrence with hypergeometric tests, applying a repertoire-size bias correction to TCR pairs. In a later analysis, false discovery rates were estimated by permuting HLA or CMV assignments 20 times. A later analysis grouped co-occurring TCRs with DBSCAN, adding TCRdist sequence similarity when clustering within HLA-allele-positive subsets. Repertoires with fewer than 30,000 or more than 120,000 public chains, plus five repertoires with anomalous nucleotide sharing, were excluded from co-occurrence clustering. TCRdb limited this immuneACCESS table to in-frame rearrangements with V and J called. A share of clones is missing; checked studies link under half to unresolved V genes, and the rest is unexplained. That table furnishes V, J and clone size, whereas the DNA furnished D and trimming. The sample contains approximately 200,000 clones, around 75% of them found a single time. Approximately 3% of the sample rests with the top ten.

Remarks on this clone: What this receptor recognizes is not known. No much larger clone is present one base from it, and per-base qualities are unavailable.

Sequences SGDLS (CDR1) and YYNGEE (CDR2) are obtained from the germline V gene. Its CDR3 holds 15 amino acids, cysteine through phenylalanine. Only the CDR3 part of the read is kept: 45 bases, read in frame from the first base. Ends trimmed: V by 3 bases, J by 4 bases; bases unmatched to a gene: 6. The cohort comprised 670 or so healthy bone marrow donors. At the time of sampling, every cohort member was nominally healthy, though immune exposures that went unrecorded were likely present. The donor tested CMV seropositive, placing the donor among the 289 seropositive members of the cohort. Every donor gave a peripheral blood sample, and the peripheral blood mononuclear cells from that sample were used for TCR beta sequencing. The Qiagen DNeasy Blood Extraction Kit was used to extract genomic DNA from the blood cell samples.

The sequencing input was PBMCs. This chain joins TRBV9 to TRBJ2-3, with 9 bases matching TRBD2. The source of this sequence is a woman in her twenties or thirties in good health and CMV-seropositive. The CDR3: CASSDSGRGADTQYF. Here is the DNA: TGTGCCAGCAGCGATAGCGGGAGAGGGGCAGATACGCAGTATTTT. The full variable domain, completed from the reference TRBV9 and TRBJ2-3 proteins outside the CDR3, reads DSGVTQTPKHLITATGQRVTLRCSPRSGDLSVYWYQQSLDQGLQFLIQYYNGEERAKGNILERFSAQQFPDLHSELNLSSLELGDSALYFCASSDSGRGADTQYFGPGTRLTVL.